Following are 14 T cell receptor beta chains from one sample sequenced in a study of blood T cell repertoires in COVID-19. Measured with immunoSEQ multiplex PCR; TCRdb has only the in-frame clones, and not every one. The profile covers hundreds of thousands of clones, with more than 70% appearing a single time and 6% to 7.5% taken by the ten largest. Sample: PBMCs or T cells enriched from blood (not recorded which). These receptor sequences come from a middle-aged woman with acute COVID-19.

The V and J genes are TRBV18 and TRBJ1-5; 10 bases match TRBD1. The CDR3 runs to 16 residues. From germline, CDR1 is KGHSH and CDR2 LQKENI. V shed 0 bases and J 7 bases; nucleotides not matched to a gene: 6. This chain's CDR3 is CASSPPGQGIYQPQHF. In DNA, the CDR3 is TGTGCCAGCTCACCACCGGGACAGGGGATTTACCAGCCCCAGCATTTT.

The V and J genes are TRBV6-5 and TRBJ2-5; D uncertain. The CDR3 is 11 residues long. V was trimmed by 2 bases and J by 4 bases, leaving 2 bases between them. Germline CDR1 MNHEY, CDR2 SVGAGI. CDR3 sequence (DNA): TGTGCCAGCAGTTACCTAGAGACCCAGTACTTC. It translates to CASSYLETQYF.

The chain has TRBV5-6 and TRBJ1-2, with 7 bases aligning to TRBD1. Germline CDR1 and CDR2: SGHDT and YYEEEE. This CDR3 is 15 amino acids long. The ends lost 2 bases at V and 1 base at J; junction bases unmatched: 5. The CDR3 here is CASSFIDRDNYGYTF. CDR3 DNA sequence: TGTGCCAGCAGCTTCATAGACAGGGATAACTATGGCTACACCTTC.

This clone was picked up one time. This rearrangement joins TRBV27 to TRBJ2-7; possibly TRBD1 for D (6 bases). The CDR3 is made up of 14 amino acids. Germline V gives CDR1 MNHEY, CDR2 SMNVEV (reference sequence). V lost 5 bases to trimming and J lost 3 bases, with 14 bases between them. The CDR3 region is CASSVIQGGYEQYF. The CDR3, as DNA: TGTGCCAGCAGTGTGATACAGGGCGGCTACGAGCAGTACTTC.

This chain joins TRBV7-2 and TRBJ1-5; D not resolved. V lost 5 bases to trimming and J lost 6 bases, with 8 bases between them. Germline V lookup: CDR1 SGHTA, CDR2 FQGNSA. CDR3 size: 12 residues. In DNA, the CDR3 is TGTGCCAGCAGCCCCTCGGGTCAGCCCCAGCATTTT. Translated: CASSPSGQPQHF.

This chain links TRBV19 with TRBJ1-4; 8 nucleotides align to TRBD1. The CDR3 has 14 amino acids. Germline CDR1 LNHDA, CDR2 SQIVND (reference sequence). V lost 4 bases to trimming and J lost 8 bases; unmatched junction nucleotides: 6. CDR3 region: CASSSRTGSEKLFF. CDR3 bases: TGTGCCAGTAGTAGCCGGACAGGGAGCGAAAAACTGTTTTTT.

The genes are TRBV13 and TRBJ2-7, with a weak D call TRBD2 (5 bases). The CDR3 spans 12 residues. V shed 2 bases and J shed 3 bases, with 5 bases lying between them. Germline CDR1 and CDR2: PRHDT and FYEKMQ (reference sequence). The CDR3 DNA sequence: TGTGCCAGCAGCTTACGGGGCTACGAGCAGTACTTC. Encoded protein: CASSLRGYEQYF. The full variable domain, completed using reference TRBV13 and TRBJ2-7, is AAGVIQSPRHLIKEKRETATLKCYPIPRHDTVYWYQQGPGQDPQFLISFYEKMQSDKGSIPDRFSAQQFSDYHSELNMSSLELGDSALYFCASSLRGYEQYFGPGTRLTVT.

This clone has a handful of counts. The V and J genes are TRBV28 and TRBJ1-6; perhaps TRBD1 as D (5 bases). The V gene lost 3 bases and the J gene lost 7 bases, with 13 bases spanning the gap. Germline V lookup: CDR1 MDHEN, CDR2 SYDVKM. This CDR3 contains 15 residues. CDR3 sequence: CASSFLPTDNSPLHF. The CDR3 DNA is TGTGCCAGCAGTTTTTTGCCGACAGACAATTCACCCCTCCACTTT.

The chain has TRBV19 and TRBJ2-1; maybe TRBD1 (6 bases). Trimming removed 1 base from V and 9 bases from J, with 10 bases in between. In germline, CDR1 is LNHDA, CDR2 SQIVND (reference sequence). This CDR3 spans 13 amino acids. The CDR3 is CASSIAGAGEQFF. The CDR3 DNA reads TGTGCCAGTAGTATAGCAGGGGCTGGTGAGCAGTTCTTC.

J is TRBJ2-3 and V is TRBV24-1; TRBD1 matches at 7 bases. Germline CDR1 and CDR2: KGHDR and SFDVKD. The J segment lost 3 bases and the V segment lost 1 base, leaving 9 bases of the junction unmatched. This CDR3 contains 17 residues. CDR3 amino acids: CATSDFVEQGRTDTQYF. CDR3 coding DNA: TGTGCCACCAGTGATTTCGTTGAACAGGGGAGAACAGATACGCAGTATTTT.

This clone was detected only once. The gene calls are TRBV3-1 (or the pseudogene TRBV3-2) and TRBJ2-6; 8 bases line up with TRBD1. Unmatched junction bases numbered 22, after V lost 6 bases and J lost 0 bases. The germline CDR1 and CDR2 sequences are LGHDT and YNNKEL (reference sequence). The CDR3 contains 22 residues. CDR3: CASSQLVPGQAQLGSGANVLTF. The CDR3 nucleotides are TGTGCCAGCAGTCAGCTCGTACCGGGACAGGCCCAACTTGGCTCTGGGGCCAACGTCCTGACTTTC.

The chain joins TRBV20-1 to TRBJ2-7, with TRBD1 as a possible D gene (6 bases). V was clipped by 3 bases and J by 5 bases, with 11 bases between them. CDR3 size: 12 residues. Germline loops: CDR1 DFQATT, CDR2 SNEGSKA (reference sequence). The CDR3 reads CSASKQGHEQYF. The CDR3 bases are TGCAGTGCTAGTAAACAGGGACACGAGCAGTACTTC.

Only a few counts were recorded for this clone. The chain couples TRBV4-3 to TRBJ2-3; TRBD1 matches at 7 bases. This CDR3 has 15 amino acids. J lost 4 bases, V lost 1 base, and 5 bases had no gene match. Germline assignment: CDR1 LGHNA and CDR2 YSLEER. CDR3: CASSQGDRTPDTQYF. DNA of the CDR3: TGCGCCAGCAGCCAAGGGGACAGAACCCCAGATACGCAGTATTTT.

This chain joins TRBV16 and TRBJ1-3; 7 bases agree with TRBD1. The V segment lost 4 bases and the J segment 4 bases; nucleotides outside the gene matches: 10. The CDR3 is made up of 16 amino acids. Germline V lookup: CDR1 KGHSY, CDR2 FQNENV. The CDR3 coding sequence is TGTGCCAGCAGCCCACTACGGACAGGTTTGGGAAACACCATATATTTT. Residues: CASSPLRTGLGNTIYF.